Only a few counts were recorded for the clone carrying this T cell receptor (beta chain). Germline V CDR1 and CDR2: SGHDN, FVKESK. Trimming left V 4 bases short and J 7 bases short, with 19 bases between. The length of the CDR3 is 15 residues. Combining a sample-barcoded 5' primer with a J-beta primer mix, a second PCR ran for about 7 to 12 cycles. TCRdb itself ran the 5' RACE reads through MiXCR, one entry per CDR3 protein. The data hold 1.5 million to 2 million distinct CDR3 sequences, with approximately 30% observed a single time. These data belong to a study of blood T cells in healthy people across ages. In terms of origin and age, donors were healthy Caucasian individuals from Russia aged roughly 6 to 100.

Input material: blood. The sequence came from a woman in her thirties in good health. This rearrangement joins TRBV14 to TRBJ2-5; tentative D call: TRBD2 (6 bases). CDR3 coding DNA: TGTGCCAGCAGCCTGATGACTAGAAGAGAAGGGACCCAGTACTTC. The encoded protein is CASSLMTRREGTQYF.